The clone carrying this TCR beta chain was picked up one time. Per the authors' pipeline: By means of reference gene primer amplification, nucleated cell counts were estimated. Produced via immunoSEQ multiplex PCR; TCRdb's table is partial and in-frame only. V and J calls and clone size are as listed in that table; D and trimming were resolved from the DNA. Among some 210,000 clones listed, about four fifths were seen once. This sample is drawn from a study of blood T cell repertoires in COVID-19. Study-wide background: Collection of acute and convalescent COVID-19 samples took place in the United States, Italy and Spain. PBMCs, B-cell-depleted T cells, or T cells provided the cDNA or gDNA that made up the material.

The CDR3 totals 15 residues. The V gene's germline CDR1 is KGHDR and CDR2 SFDVKD. With 4 bases clipped from V and 5 bases from J, the junction kept 7 bases outside the gene matches. The clonotype comes from a woman in her fifties or sixties with active or convalescent COVID-19. The genes are TRBV24-1 and TRBJ2-3, with TRBD2 identical over 8 bases. The sample consisted of peripheral blood. The CDR3 coding sequence is TGTGCCACCAGTGACCTCAGAGCGGGAGAAGATACGCAGTATTTT. Encoded protein: CATSDLRAGEDTQYF.